This TCR beta chain was obtained from a study of blood T cell repertoires in COVID-19. For the study at large: Researchers got acute and convalescent COVID-19 samples from the United States, Italy and Spain. Nucleic acid was either cDNA or gDNA, and it came from T cells, B-cell-depleted T cells, or PBMCs.

Original handling: Amplifying reference gene primers gave estimates of nucleated cell counts. Profiled with immunoSEQ multiplex PCR; TCRdb holds only in-frame clones, not every one. The V and J calls and clone size were taken over from that table, and D and trimming were inferred from the DNA. The table lists roughly 240,000 clones, roughly four fifths of them singletons. Germline CDR1 and CDR2: MNHEY and SVGAGI. The CDR3 is 14 residues long. The V segment lost 6 bases and the J segment 8 bases; nucleotides outside the gene matches: 2. The chain carries TRBV6-5 and TRBJ1-6, with 12 bases lining up with TRBD1. The clonotype was recovered from an elderly woman with acute or convalescent COVID-19. Sequencing was carried out using peripheral blood. Here the CDR3 reads CASRGQGAYSPLHF. CDR3 in DNA: TGTGCCAGCAGGGGACAGGGGGCTTATTCACCCCTCCACTTT.